This TCR beta chain was profiled in a study of shared T cell receptors in the human thymus. Clones were read by immunoSEQ multiplex PCR, and TCRdb kept only the in-frame ones, dropping some. The table lists hundreds of thousands of clones, 88% of them singletons. Another study also made use of these data, one on human thymus T cells.

Material for sequencing was thymocytes. The origin of this receptor is a boy younger than two with a congenital heart defect.

This chain's CDR3 is CSVEQRNHGTSGRIDTQYF. The CDR3, as DNA: TGCAGCGTTGAACAGAGGAACCATGGGACTAGCGGGAGGATAGATACGCAGTATTTT. This sequence joins TRBV29-1 and TRBJ2-3, with TRBD2 matching 15 bases. The germline gives CDR1 SQVTM, CDR2 ANQGSEA. V was clipped by 2 bases and J by 5 bases; unmatched bases: 14. There are 19 residues in the CDR3.